This is a list of T cell receptor beta chains from one sample in a study of OX40 agonist ivuxolimab in advanced cancers. The assay was immunoSEQ multiplex PCR, and TCRdb's table has in-frame clones only and misses some. The sample carries 70,000 or so clones, 85% to 90% recorded once. The sequenced sample was CD4+ or CD8+ T cells sorted from blood, obtained in a trial of the OX40 agonist ivuxolimab. The receptors derive from an adult with an advanced solid tumor such as melanoma, head and neck, liver or kidney cancer. Each CDR3 is given with its conserved first and last residue. The order of the fields is clone size, D gene, V gene, J gene, CDR3 protein, CDR3 DNA. D genes are given only for firm matches. Clone size, where shown, is once, few, many, or a class for clones that have expanded.

>NA|NA|TRBV6-5|TRBJ1-2
CASSEYSNYGYTF
TGTGCCAGCAGTGAATACAGTAACTATGGCTACACCTTC
>NA|NA|TRBV4-1|TRBJ2-7
CASSQVRGNEQYF
TGCGCCAGCAGCCAAGTTAGAGGGAACGAGCAGTACTTC
>NA|TRBD2|TRBV6-5|TRBJ2-7
CASSYWTSPRVGEQYF
TGTGCCAGCAGTTACTGGACTAGCCCTAGAGTGGGCGAGCAGTACTTC
>NA|NA|TRBV28|TRBJ2-7
CASSAPGAVITYEQYF
TGTGCCAGCAGCGCTCCGGGGGCAGTCATTACCTACGAGCAGTACTTC
>NA|NA|TRBV7-2|TRBJ2-5
CASSLALALETQYF
TGTGCCAGCAGCTTAGCTCTAGCGTTGGAGACCCAGTACTTC
>NA|NA|TRBV5-1|TRBJ2-6
CASSYGANVLTF
TGCGCCAGCAGCTACGGGGCCAACGTCCTGACTTTC
>few|TRBD1|TRBV18|TRBJ2-7
CASSPPAGGHEQYF
TGTGCCAGCTCACCACCGGCAGGGGGCCACGAGCAGTACTTC
>NA|NA|TRBV11-1|TRBJ2-5
CASSLGIGQQETQYF
TGTGCCAGCAGCTTAGGGATCGGCCAGCAAGAGACCCAGTACTTC
>NA|TRBD1|TRBV6-6|TRBJ1-2
CASSNTGGTDYGYTF
TGTGCCAGCAGCAACACAGGGGGCACGGACTATGGCTACACCTTC
>NA|NA|TRBV29-1|TRBJ2-1
CSALGTLPNEQFF
TGCAGCGCCCTCGGGACCCTACCCAATGAGCAGTTCTTC
>NA|TRBD1|TRBV5-1|TRBJ2-3
CASSLPEGASTDTQYF
TGCGCCAGCAGCTTACCTGAGGGGGCTAGCACAGATACGCAGTATTTT
>NA|TRBD2|TRBV28|TRBJ2-4
CASSPGTSGFKNIQYF
TGTGCCAGCAGTCCGGGGACTAGCGGGTTTAAAAACATTCAGTACTTC
>NA|NA|TRBV4-2|TRBJ2-1
CASSQGSSYNEQFF
TGTGCCAGCAGCCAAGGTAGCTCCTACAATGAGCAGTTCTTC
>NA|TRBD1|TRBV6-5|TRBJ1-2
CASSYSTGISNYGYTF
TGTGCCAGCAGTTACTCGACAGGGATATCAAACTATGGCTACACCTTC
>NA|NA|TRBV2|TRBJ1-3
CASNLQGLSGNTIYF
TGTGCCAGCAACCTACAGGGTCTCTCTGGAAACACCATATATTTT
>NA|NA|TRBV9|TRBJ2-1
CASSYQPTGNEQFF
TGTGCCAGCAGCTACCAGCCTACAGGGAATGAGCAGTTCTTC